These T cell receptor beta chains were read from a single sample in a study of blood T cell repertoires in COVID-19. Method: immunoSEQ multiplex PCR; TCRdb's copy keeps in-frame clones and lacks some. The data show about 150,000 clones, over 60% seen once. Sequencing used peripheral blood. The receptors stem from an elderly man with acute or convalescent COVID-19. The CDR3 runs from the conserved cysteine through the conserved F or W. Fields, in order: clone size, V gene, J gene, D gene, CDR3 protein, CDR3 DNA. The D gene is left open where the match is weak. Not every row has a clone size; where given, it reads once, few, many or a size class.

abundance: NA
v_gene: TRBV19
j_gene: TRBJ1-4
d_gene: NA
CDR3aa: CASSVTGATNEKLFF
CDR3nt: TGTGCCAGTAGTGTGACAGGCGCAACTAATGAAAAACTGTTTTTT

abundance: NA
v_gene: TRBV5-5
j_gene: TRBJ1-2
d_gene: NA
CDR3aa: CASSLVAGEGYTF
CDR3nt: TGTGCCAGCAGCTTGGTGGCAGGGGAAGGCTACACCTTC

abundance: NA
v_gene: TRBV5-1
j_gene: TRBJ1-5
d_gene: NA
CDR3aa: CASSLTAGQPQHF
CDR3nt: TGCGCCAGCAGCTTGACGGCGGGCCAGCCCCAGCATTTT

abundance: NA
v_gene: TRBV4-2
j_gene: TRBJ2-3
d_gene: TRBD2
CDR3aa: CASSSRGPSGGQSTDTQYF
CDR3nt: TGTGCCAGCAGCTCCCGCGGCCCTAGCGGGGGGCAGAGCACAGATACGCAGTATTTT

abundance: NA
v_gene: TRBV6-5
j_gene: TRBJ1-1
d_gene: TRBD1
CDR3aa: CASSFGTASMNTEAFF
CDR3nt: TGTGCCAGCAGTTTCGGGACAGCGTCCATGAACACTGAAGCTTTCTTT

abundance: NA
v_gene: TRBV24-1
j_gene: TRBJ2-3
d_gene: NA
CDR3aa: CATSVSGGTDTQYF
CDR3nt: TGTGCCACCAGTGTATCCGGGGGCACAGATACGCAGTATTTT

abundance: once
v_gene: TRBV2
j_gene: TRBJ1-1
d_gene: TRBD1
CDR3aa: CASRERDRGPNRQLRTEAFF
CDR3nt: TGTGCCAGCCGCGAACGGGACAGGGGGCCTAACCGCCAACTCAGGACTGAAGCTTTCTTT

abundance: once
v_gene: TRBV7-8
j_gene: TRBJ2-1
d_gene: TRBD2
CDR3aa: CACSRGGGGSGTTRNEQFF
CDR3nt: TGTGCCTGCAGCCGCGGGGGGGGCGGTAGCGGCACGACTCGGAATGAGCAGTTCTTC

abundance: NA
v_gene: TRBV6-1
j_gene: TRBJ2-2
d_gene: NA
CDR3aa: CASSDRPPMGAANTGELFF
CDR3nt: TGTGCCAGCAGTGACCGACCTCCGATGGGGGCAGCGAATACCGGGGAGCTGTTTTTT

abundance: NA
v_gene: TRBV30
j_gene: TRBJ1-1
d_gene: TRBD1
CDR3aa: CALRQGAGSTEAFF
CDR3nt: TGTGCCTTAAGACAGGGGGCAGGGAGCACTGAAGCTTTCTTT

abundance: NA
v_gene: TRBV10-3
j_gene: TRBJ2-3
d_gene: NA
CDR3aa: CAISERPKGAGFVDTQYF
CDR3nt: TGTGCCATCAGTGAGCGGCCGAAGGGCGCGGGGTTTGTAGATACGCAGTATTTT

abundance: few
v_gene: TRBV6-5
j_gene: TRBJ2-2
d_gene: TRBD1
CDR3aa: CASSPGTGALGLFF
CDR3nt: TGTGCCAGCAGCCCCGGGACAGGAGCTCTGGGGCTGTTTTTT

abundance: NA
v_gene: TRBV19
j_gene: TRBJ2-1
d_gene: NA
CDR3aa: CASRDLAEQFF
CDR3nt: TGTGCCAGCCGGGACTTGGCGGAGCAGTTCTTC

abundance: NA
v_gene: TRBV12-3/TRBV12-4
j_gene: TRBJ1-2
d_gene: NA
CDR3aa: CASRTSYGYTF
CDR3nt: TGTGCCAGCAGGACTAGCTATGGCTACACCTTC

abundance: few
v_gene: TRBV7-9
j_gene: TRBJ2-3
d_gene: TRBD1
CDR3aa: CASRDHRGPGASTDTQYF
CDR3nt: TGTGCCAGCAGAGATCACAGGGGACCGGGTGCTAGCACAGATACGCAGTATTTT

abundance: NA
v_gene: TRBV7-9
j_gene: TRBJ2-7
d_gene: TRBD1
CDR3aa: CASSPGTGDHEQYF
CDR3nt: TGTGCCAGCAGCCCCGGGACAGGGGACCACGAGCAGTACTTC

abundance: NA
v_gene: TRBV13
j_gene: TRBJ2-7
d_gene: TRBD1
CDR3aa: CASSSSQGASYEQYF
CDR3nt: TGTGCCAGCAGCTCGTCTCAGGGGGCCAGTTACGAGCAGTACTTC

abundance: NA
v_gene: TRBV28
j_gene: TRBJ2-5
d_gene: TRBD2
CDR3aa: CASSFRTSGGRETQYF
CDR3nt: TGTGCCAGCAGTTTTCGGACTAGCGGGGGCCGGGAGACCCAGTACTTC

abundance: few
v_gene: TRBV3-1/TRBV3-2
j_gene: TRBJ2-7
d_gene: TRBD1
CDR3aa: CASSRLPSGQGATEQYF
CDR3nt: TGTGCCAGCAGCCGACTACCCTCGGGACAGGGGGCTACTGAACAGTACTTC

abundance: NA
v_gene: TRBV5-1
j_gene: TRBJ2-5
d_gene: NA
CDR3aa: CASSVEGTPQYF
CDR3nt: TGCGCCAGCAGCGTAGAGGGGACTCCCCAGTACTTC

abundance: once
v_gene: TRBV5-1
j_gene: TRBJ2-2
d_gene: NA
CDR3aa: CASSSQGTNTGELFF
CDR3nt: TGCGCCAGCAGCAGTCAGGGGACGAACACCGGGGAGCTGTTTTTT

abundance: NA
v_gene: TRBV10-3
j_gene: TRBJ2-1
d_gene: TRBD2
CDR3aa: CAISGVSGSSYNEQFF
CDR3nt: TGTGCCATCAGTGGAGTTAGCGGGAGCTCCTACAATGAGCAGTTCTTC